Listed below are T cell receptor beta chains from one sample, sequenced in a study of response to subunit inactivated influenza vaccine. TCRdb re-called the RT-PCR reads through MiXCR, storing one row per CDR3 protein. Among under 850,000 distinct CDR3 sequences listed, about 18% were seen once. The sample was PBMCs from blood, taken roughly 5 days after vaccination. These TCRs come from a man in his fifties or sixties who received an inactivated influenza vaccine. The CDR3 runs from the conserved cysteine through the conserved F or W. Fields, in order: J gene, clone size, D gene, V gene, CDR3 protein, CDR3 DNA. A D gene is named only where the DNA matches it firmly. Some rows mark clone size as missing; the rest say once, few, many or name a class of expanded clone.

J gene: TRBJ1-5
clone size: few
D gene: NA
V gene: TRBV20-1
CDR3 protein: CSALQEGFSNQPQHF
CDR3 DNA: TGCAGTGCTTTACAGGAGGGGTTTAGCAATCAGCCCCAGCATTTT

J gene: TRBJ2-2
clone size: NA
D gene: NA
V gene: TRBV7-9
CDR3 protein: CASSSSPGVNTGELFF
CDR3 DNA: TGTGCCAGCAGCTCATCCCCCGGGGTGAACACCGGGGAGCTGTTTTTT

J gene: TRBJ2-1
clone size: many
D gene: NA
V gene: TRBV20-1
CDR3 protein: CSAHREGPYNEQFF
CDR3 DNA: TGCAGTGCTCATCGAGAGGGCCCCTACAATGAGCAGTTCTTC

J gene: TRBJ2-3
clone size: few
D gene: NA
V gene: TRBV7-9
CDR3 protein: CASSLLGRGMDTQYF
CDR3 DNA: TGTGCCAGCAGCTTACTTGGGCGGGGTATGGATACGCAGTATTTT

J gene: TRBJ2-7
clone size: NA
D gene: NA
V gene: TRBV19
CDR3 protein: CASSKRQDSYEQYF
CDR3 DNA: TGTGCCAGTAGTAAACGACAGGACTCCTACGAGCAGTACTTC

J gene: TRBJ2-3
clone size: NA
D gene: NA
V gene: TRBV9
CDR3 protein: CASSVTQILRTDTQYF
CDR3 DNA: TGTGCCAGCAGCGTAACCCAGATCTTACGCACAGATACGCAGTATTTT

J gene: TRBJ2-3
clone size: few
D gene: NA
V gene: TRBV6-5
CDR3 protein: CASSYGGGPADTQYF
CDR3 DNA: TGTGCCAGCAGTTACGGGGGGGGGCCGGCAGATACGCAGTATTTT

J gene: TRBJ1-2
clone size: NA
D gene: NA
V gene: TRBV30
CDR3 protein: CAWSSRDRGYGYTF
CDR3 DNA: TGTGCCTGGAGTAGCCGGGACCGGGGCTATGGCTACACCTTC

J gene: TRBJ2-2
clone size: NA
D gene: NA
V gene: TRBV12-3/TRBV12-4
CDR3 protein: CASSLWSSTGELFF
CDR3 DNA: TGTGCCAGCAGTTTGTGGAGCTCGACCGGGGAGCTGTTTTTT

J gene: TRBJ2-7
clone size: NA
D gene: NA
V gene: TRBV18
CDR3 protein: CASSFQQDSYEQYF
CDR3 DNA: TGTGCCAGCTCATTCCAACAGGATTCCTACGAGCAGTACTTC

J gene: TRBJ2-1
clone size: NA
D gene: NA
V gene: TRBV24-1
CDR3 protein: CATSDLTSNHEQFF
CDR3 DNA: TGTGCCACCAGTGATTTAACTAGTAACCATGAGCAGTTCTTC

J gene: TRBJ2-6
clone size: NA
D gene: NA
V gene: TRBV9
CDR3 protein: CASSITGSGANVLTF
CDR3 DNA: TGTGCCAGCAGCATTACAGGGAGTGGGGCCAACGTCCTGACTTTC

J gene: TRBJ2-1
clone size: NA
D gene: TRBD1
V gene: TRBV6-2/TRBV6-3
CDR3 protein: CASRLDRASWDEQFF
CDR3 DNA: TGTGCCAGCAGGCTCGACAGGGCAAGTTGGGATGAGCAGTTCTTC

J gene: TRBJ1-2
clone size: NA
D gene: NA
V gene: TRBV6-1
CDR3 protein: CASSNSQINYGYTF
CDR3 DNA: TGTGCCAGCAGCAACAGCCAGATTAACTATGGCTACACCTTC

J gene: TRBJ2-7
clone size: NA
D gene: TRBD1
V gene: TRBV5-1
CDR3 protein: CASSPDRQGAYEQYF
CDR3 DNA: TGCGCCAGCAGCCCCGATAGACAGGGAGCCTACGAGCAGTACTTC

J gene: TRBJ1-1
clone size: NA
D gene: NA
V gene: TRBV20-1
CDR3 protein: CSASIQGVTEAFF
CDR3 DNA: TGCAGTGCTAGTATCCAGGGTGTCACTGAAGCTTTCTTT

J gene: TRBJ1-5
clone size: few
D gene: NA
V gene: TRBV3-1
CDR3 protein: CASSPRQNANQPQHF
CDR3 DNA: TGTGCCAGCAGCCCTCGGCAAAATGCCAATCAGCCCCAGCATTTT

J gene: TRBJ2-1
clone size: few
D gene: TRBD1
V gene: TRBV24-1
CDR3 protein: CATSGGPTGQLEEQFF
CDR3 DNA: TGTGCCACCAGTGGCGGGCCGACGGGACAGTTGGAGGAGCAGTTCTTC

J gene: TRBJ2-7
clone size: NA
D gene: NA
V gene: TRBV6-2/TRBV6-3
CDR3 protein: CASSPVKAYEQYF
CDR3 DNA: TGTGCCAGCAGCCCCGTAAAAGCCTACGAGCAGTACTTC

J gene: TRBJ2-5
clone size: NA
D gene: NA
V gene: TRBV6-2/TRBV6-3
CDR3 protein: CASRYPQGKTQETQYF
CDR3 DNA: TGTGCCAGCCGATACCCACAGGGAAAGACGCAAGAGACCCAGTACTTC

J gene: TRBJ2-3
clone size: few
D gene: TRBD2
V gene: TRBV10-3
CDR3 protein: CAIRGTSGVADTQYF
CDR3 DNA: TGTGCCATCAGGGGGACTAGCGGGGTTGCAGATACGCAGTATTTT

J gene: TRBJ1-5
clone size: NA
D gene: NA
V gene: TRBV6-1
CDR3 protein: CATGGLYSNQPQHF
CDR3 DNA: TGTGCCACGGGGGGCCTTTATAGCAATCAGCCCCAGCATTTT

J gene: TRBJ2-3
clone size: few
D gene: NA
V gene: TRBV5-1
CDR3 protein: CASSPWGDSTDTQYF
CDR3 DNA: TGCGCCAGCAGCCCTTGGGGGGACAGCACAGATACGCAGTATTTT

J gene: TRBJ1-1
clone size: once
D gene: NA
V gene: TRBV6-1
CDR3 protein: CASATGKVGSTEAFF
CDR3 DNA: TGTGCCAGCGCTACCGGGAAGGTTGGTAGTACTGAAGCTTTCTTT

J gene: TRBJ2-1
clone size: NA
D gene: NA
V gene: TRBV27
CDR3 protein: CASSPTPGHEQFF
CDR3 DNA: TGTGCCAGCAGTCCCACCCCCGGCCATGAGCAGTTCTTC

J gene: TRBJ1-2
clone size: many
D gene: TRBD1
V gene: TRBV4-2
CDR3 protein: CASSQEGTDNYGYTF
CDR3 DNA: TGTGCCAGCAGCCAAGAAGGGACAGATAACTATGGCTACACCTTC

J gene: TRBJ2-1
clone size: many
D gene: NA
V gene: TRBV6-1
CDR3 protein: CASRPGLLSDEQFF
CDR3 DNA: TGTGCCAGCAGACCGGGACTGCTTAGCGATGAGCAGTTCTTC

J gene: TRBJ2-7
clone size: few
D gene: NA
V gene: TRBV5-1
CDR3 protein: CASSLDAGIYEQYF
CDR3 DNA: TGCGCCAGCAGCTTGGATGCGGGAATCTACGAGCAGTACTTC

J gene: TRBJ2-3
clone size: NA
D gene: TRBD2
V gene: TRBV28
CDR3 protein: CASDVALTSLSTDTQYF
CDR3 DNA: TGTGCCAGCGATGTCGCCCTGACTAGCCTCAGCACAGATACGCAGTATTTT

J gene: TRBJ1-5
clone size: few
D gene: TRBD1
V gene: TRBV7-6
CDR3 protein: CASSSETGGQPQHF
CDR3 DNA: TGTGCCAGCAGCTCCGAGACAGGGGGTCAGCCCCAGCATTTT

J gene: TRBJ1-2
clone size: NA
D gene: TRBD1
V gene: TRBV28
CDR3 protein: CASSNLWDRVNYGYTF
CDR3 DNA: TGTGCCAGCAGTAACCTTTGGGACAGAGTAAACTATGGCTACACCTTC

J gene: TRBJ1-1
clone size: NA
D gene: NA
V gene: TRBV5-5
CDR3 protein: CASSLGGGWITEAFF
CDR3 DNA: TGTGCCAGCAGCCTCGGGGGAGGATGGATCACTGAAGCTTTCTTT

J gene: TRBJ1-2
clone size: few
D gene: TRBD1
V gene: TRBV7-2
CDR3 protein: CASSLVGQGSGYTF
CDR3 DNA: TGTGCCAGCAGCTTAGTGGGACAGGGGAGCGGCTACACCTTC

J gene: TRBJ2-7
clone size: NA
D gene: TRBD2
V gene: TRBV29-1
CDR3 protein: CSVLSREGYEQYF
CDR3 DNA: TGCAGCGTCCTTAGCAGGGAGGGCTACGAGCAGTACTTC

J gene: TRBJ2-7
clone size: NA
D gene: TRBD2
V gene: TRBV5-1
CDR3 protein: CASSFGLAGGNEQYF
CDR3 DNA: TGCGCCAGCAGCTTCGGGCTAGCGGGAGGCAACGAGCAGTACTTC

J gene: TRBJ2-5
clone size: few
D gene: NA
V gene: TRBV4-3
CDR3 protein: CASSQEQQETQYF
CDR3 DNA: TGCGCCAGCAGCCAAGAACAGCAAGAGACCCAGTACTTC

J gene: TRBJ1-6
clone size: few
D gene: NA
V gene: TRBV4-2
CDR3 protein: CASSQDWDQYQFYNSPLHF
CDR3 DNA: TGTGCCAGCAGCCAAGATTGGGACCAATACCAGTTCTATAATTCACCCCTCCACTTT

J gene: TRBJ1-2
clone size: NA
D gene: NA
V gene: TRBV20-1
CDR3 protein: CSAREGRVYGGYGYTF
CDR3 DNA: TGCAGTGCTAGAGAGGGTAGGGTTTACGGGGGCTATGGCTACACCTTC

J gene: TRBJ2-1
clone size: few
D gene: NA
V gene: TRBV25-1
CDR3 protein: CASSYGTTVAEQFF
CDR3 DNA: TGTGCCAGCAGTTACGGGACAACGGTGGCTGAGCAGTTCTTC

J gene: TRBJ1-1
clone size: few
D gene: NA
V gene: TRBV29-1
CDR3 protein: CSATMAIAEAFF
CDR3 DNA: TGCAGCGCCACCATGGCTATCGCTGAAGCTTTCTTT

J gene: TRBJ1-2
clone size: few
D gene: TRBD1
V gene: TRBV6-2/TRBV6-3
CDR3 protein: CASGSGTVIDYGYTF
CDR3 DNA: TGTGCCAGCGGGTCCGGGACAGTCATTGACTATGGCTACACCTTC

J gene: TRBJ2-7
clone size: NA
D gene: TRBD2
V gene: TRBV7-2
CDR3 protein: CASSRTSGEAYEQYF
CDR3 DNA: TGTGCCAGCAGCCGGACTAGCGGGGAAGCCTACGAGCAGTACTTC

J gene: TRBJ2-5
clone size: once
D gene: NA
V gene: TRBV27
CDR3 protein: CASSMTGHRTQYF
CDR3 DNA: TGTGCCAGCAGCATGACAGGCCACCGGACCCAGTACTTC

J gene: TRBJ1-2
clone size: few
D gene: NA
V gene: TRBV6-5
CDR3 protein: CASRKYRFPLGIQDYGYTF
CDR3 DNA: TGTGCCAGCAGAAAATATAGATTCCCCCTAGGGATTCAGGACTATGGCTACACCTTC

J gene: TRBJ2-5
clone size: NA
D gene: TRBD1
V gene: TRBV20-1
CDR3 protein: CSASSRTGAGETQYF
CDR3 DNA: TGCAGTGCTAGTTCGAGAACAGGGGCTGGGGAGACCCAGTACTTC